Each of the 18 T cell receptor beta chains below was sequenced from the same sample in a study of regulatory T cells in long-lasting Graves disease. The time point denotes: newly diagnosed GD, antithyroid drugs for less than 3 months. PBMC-derived RNA was used for the TCR library. To make TCR beta libraries, researchers used iRepertoire HTBI primers and Arm-PCR of CDR3 regions. MiXCR, applied by TCRdb to the multiplex PCR reads, yields one record per CDR3 protein. The data show 350,000 to 550,000 distinct CDR3 sequences, approximately 14% seen once. These same records also appear under a second study, on T cells in Graves' hyperthyroidism and ophthalmopathy.

Specimen: peripheral blood mononuclear cells (PBMCs), collected at new diagnosis, from a patient treated with antithyroid drugs. The receptors here all came from a woman between 45 and 65 years old with Graves disease.

This clonotype has a count of ten or more. The CDR3 reads CASRFDRGVDEQYF. DNA of the CDR3: TGTGCCAGCAGATTCGACAGGGGGGTCGACGAGCAGTACTTC. This chain joins TRBV2 and TRBJ2-7; 9 bases line up with TRBD1. This CDR3 has 14 amino acids. V shed 6 bases and J 5 bases; nucleotides not matched to a gene: 8. Germline V gene data show CDR1 as SNHLY and CDR2 as FYNNEI.

The gene calls are TRBV20-1 and TRBJ2-3; 11 bases are a match to TRBD2. The germline V gene encodes CDR1 DFQATT and CDR2 SNEGSKA (reference sequence). The CDR3 has 16 residues. V dropped 6 bases and J dropped 2; count of bases not matched to a gene: 10. The CDR3 DNA sequence: TGCAGTGCCCAGGGTGGGACTAGCGGAGCCACAGATACGCAGTATTTT. Protein product: CSAQGGTSGATDTQYF.

The chain is built from TRBV9 and TRBJ2-1, with D unresolved. Germline V CDR1 and CDR2: SGDLS, YYNGEE. This CDR3 region has 14 residues. V was pared by 2 bases and J by 3 bases, with 9 bases between. The chain's CDR3 is CASSVGYHYNEQFF. For the CDR3, the DNA is TGTGCCAGCAGCGTGGGGTACCACTACAATGAGCAGTTCTTC.

The J gene is TRBJ1-2, the V gene TRBV7-9; 9 nucleotides match TRBD1. The V gene end was trimmed by 3 bases and the J gene end by 3 bases; junction bases not matched to a gene: 5. There are 15 residues in the CDR3. The germline V gene has CDR1 SEHNR and CDR2 FQNEAQ (reference sequence). This CDR3 is CASSLDRGSDYGYTF. The CDR3, as DNA: TGTGCCAGCAGCTTGGACAGGGGTAGTGACTATGGCTACACCTTC.

The chain recombines TRBV7-8 with TRBJ1-2, with 10 bases that match TRBD1. The CDR3 spans 15 residues. The germline V gene has CDR1 SGHVS and CDR2 FQNEAQ. Trimming cost V 0 bases and J 7 bases; bases outside gene matches: 5. The CDR3: CASSLAPGTGVGYTF. The CDR3 nucleotides read TGTGCCAGCAGCTTAGCGCCCGGGACAGGGGTTGGCTACACCTTC.

This clonotype was recorded a few times. CDR3 region: CASGMGLGAFF. DNA for the CDR3: TGTGCCAGCGGTATGGGACTAGGGGCTTTCTTT. This chain uses TRBV12-3 or TRBV12-4 with TRBJ1-1, with D perhaps matching TRBD1 (5 bases). CDR3 length equals 11 residues. Trimming pared 8 bases from V and 11 bases from J, leaving 15 bases between.

This clonotype showed up many times. The chain joins TRBV4-1 to TRBJ2-7; perhaps TRBD1 as D (6 bases). Germline lookup yields CDR1 MGHRA and CDR2 YSYEKL. The CDR3 runs to 14 residues. V dropped 1 base and J dropped 4 bases, with 11 bases sitting between them. The CDR3 protein is CASSQGTDSYEQYF. CDR3 DNA sequence: TGCGCCAGCAGCCAAGGGACAGACTCTTACGAGCAGTACTTC.

Many counts were recorded for this clonotype. V usage is TRBV20-1 and J usage is TRBJ2-5, with D possibly matching TRBD1 (7 bases). V was cut by 6 bases and J by 5 bases, with 16 bases left in between. Germline V CDR1 and CDR2: DFQATT, SNEGSKA (reference sequence). This CDR3 contains 13 residues. The CDR3: CSAPGSGGETQYF. The CDR3 bases are TGCAGTGCCCCAGGTTCAGGGGGGGAGACCCAGTACTTC.

This clonotype has a count of ten or more. The gene calls are TRBV11-2 and TRBJ2-7; 7 bases map to TRBD2. The CDR3 loop spans 15 amino acids. Germline-derived CDR1 and CDR2 are SGHAT and FQNNGV. J lost 3 bases, V lost 6 bases, and 11 bases had no gene match. The CDR3 spells CASRSGRREGYEQYF. CDR3 nucleotide sequence: TGTGCCAGCAGATCAGGCCGCAGGGAGGGCTACGAGCAGTACTTC.

V gene TRBV7-3 combines with J gene TRBJ2-2; possibly TRBD1 for D (6 bases). The ends were cut back, 6 bases at V and 1 base at J, with 12 bases in the middle. The CDR3 loop spans 15 amino acids. Germline-derived CDR1 and CDR2 are SGHTA and FQGTGA. This chain's CDR3 is CASRTGTLNTGELFF. For the CDR3, the DNA is TGTGCCAGCAGGACCGGGACATTGAACACCGGGGAGCTGTTTTTT.

About this clonotype: Being one base from a much bigger clone, this may be a read error. The chain couples TRBV3-1 to TRBJ2-2; possible D gene TRBD2, 5 bases. CDR1 and CDR2 (germline): LGHDT, YNNKEL (reference sequence). The CDR3 has 12 residues. CDR3 in DNA: TGTGCCAGTAGTTTCTGGAACGGGGAGCTGGTTTTT. Protein product: CASSFWNGELVF.

CDR3 sequence: CASSLENGRVETQYF. The CDR3 DNA reads TGTGCCAGCAGCTTGGAAAATGGTAGGGTAGAGACCCAGTACTTC. This chain links TRBV5-4 with TRBJ2-5, with D uncertain. The V gene lost 0 bases and the J gene lost 4 bases, with 13 bases spanning the gap. CDR1 and CDR2 (germline): SGHNT, YYREEE (reference sequence). The CDR3 totals 15 residues.

This clonotype has only a few counts. This chain links TRBV4-1 with TRBJ2-3; 8 bases align to TRBD2. V lost 3 bases to trimming and J lost 3 bases; unmatched junction nucleotides: 11. CDR1 is MGHRA, CDR2 YSYEKL, per germline. The CDR3 has 17 amino acids. The CDR3 region is CASSHEGLAGGTDTQYF. The CDR3 DNA sequence: TGCGCCAGCAGCCATGAGGGGCTAGCGGGTGGTACAGATACGCAGTATTTT.

The rearrangement links TRBV6-1 to TRBJ1-1; D gene uncertain. CDR3 length equals 13 residues. Germline CDR1 and CDR2: MNHNS and SASEGT. Trimming shortened V by 7 bases and J by 4 bases, and 13 bases separated the two germline ends. In DNA, the CDR3 is TGTGCCAGCATAGCCTCCAGGTCCACTGAAGCTTTCTTT. The encoded protein is CASIASRSTEAFF.

This clonotype has at least ten counts. This chain links TRBV19 with TRBJ2-7, with D unclear. V lost 1 base and J 6 bases, leaving 10 bases between the germline ends. The germline CDR1 and CDR2 sequences are LNHDA and SQIVND (reference sequence). The CDR3 has 13 amino acids. DNA of the CDR3: TGTGCCAGTAGTATAGGAGCAGCCGGCGAGCAGTACTTC. This codes for CASSIGAAGEQYF.

Only a few counts were recorded for this clonotype. For the CDR3, the DNA is TGTGCCAGCTCACCGCTTTTCAGGGCGAATGAGCAGTTCTTC. This codes for CASSPLFRANEQFF. The chain employs TRBV18 and TRBJ2-1; D might be TRBD1 (5 bases). Germline CDR1 is KGHSH and CDR2 is LQKENI. Trimming removed 3 bases at V and 7 bases at J, with 13 bases between. The CDR3 is 14 amino acids. Supplemented by reference TRBV18 and TRBJ2-1, the full variable domain reads NAGVMQNPRHLVRRRGQEARLRCSPMKGHSHVYWYRQLPEEGLKFMVYLQKENIIDESGMPKERFSAEFPKEGPSILRIQQVVRGDSAAYFCASSPLFRANEQFFGPGTRLTVL.

Only a few counts were recorded for this clonotype. The chain uses TRBV9 and TRBJ1-3, with D maybe TRBD1 (6 bases). Germline-derived CDR1 and CDR2 are SGDLS and YYNGEE. Trimming cost V 3 bases and J 3 bases, with 10 bases left between them. The CDR3 has 14 amino acids. CDR3 amino acids: CASSGQVNGNTIYF. CDR3 coding DNA: TGTGCCAGCAGCGGACAGGTTAATGGAAACACCATATATTTT.

In its sample, this clonotype was seen many times. The rearrangement uses TRBV12-3 or TRBV12-4 and TRBJ2-6; D call uncertain. This CDR3 contains 16 residues. V was shortened by 3 bases and J by 0 bases, with 9 bases between the two germline ends. The chain's CDR3 is CASSFGVISGANVLTF. The DNA for the CDR3 is TGTGCCAGCAGTTTCGGAGTCATCTCTGGGGCCAACGTCCTGACTTTC.